Listed below are T cell receptor beta chains from one sample, sequenced in a study of T cells in Graves' hyperthyroidism and ophthalmopathy. TCRdb processed the multiplex PCR reads anew with MiXCR; each CDR3 protein has one entry. Of a few hundred thousand distinct CDR3 sequences listed, around a fifth are singletons. The sequencing sample was made of blood. All receptors come from a woman in her 70s with Graves' ophthalmopathy. Both conserved end residues are part of each CDR3.

v_gene: TRBV20-1; j_gene: TRBJ2-3; CDR3aa: CSAPVGSNTDTQYF
v_gene: TRBV5-1; j_gene: TRBJ2-4; CDR3aa: CASSLGTRTKNIQYF
v_gene: TRBV20-1; j_gene: TRBJ1-1; CDR3aa: CSARSGGGNTEAFF
v_gene: TRBV11-2; j_gene: TRBJ2-7; CDR3aa: CASSRITGGIDEQYF
v_gene: TRBV2; j_gene: TRBJ1-2; CDR3aa: CASSEDGRIANYGYTF
v_gene: TRBV19; j_gene: TRBJ1-1; CDR3aa: CASSIRQGANTEAFF
v_gene: TRBV9; j_gene: TRBJ1-5; CDR3aa: CASSVVQPLYSNQPQHF
v_gene: TRBV15; j_gene: TRBJ2-3; CDR3aa: CATSGTGIVDTQYF
v_gene: TRBV6-1; j_gene: TRBJ1-1; CDR3aa: CASSIRQGYTEAFF
v_gene: TRBV5-5; j_gene: TRBJ2-3; CDR3aa: CASSLDGSNPDTQYF
v_gene: TRBV6-1; j_gene: TRBJ1-2; CDR3aa: CATRPGTGASGYTF
v_gene: TRBV3-1; j_gene: TRBJ2-2; CDR3aa: CASSQDLDRGDNTGELFF
v_gene: TRBV7-2; j_gene: TRBJ2-1; CDR3aa: CVSSLGSSYNEQFF
v_gene: TRBV18; j_gene: TRBJ2-1; CDR3aa: CASSPQSAGDEQFF
v_gene: TRBV10-2; j_gene: TRBJ2-1; CDR3aa: CASRSGQGAFWIVEQFF
v_gene: TRBV3-1; j_gene: TRBJ2-7; CDR3aa: CASSQGGLAGGEQYF
v_gene: TRBV7-2; j_gene: TRBJ2-6; CDR3aa: CASSLVGGRLAAISGANVLTF
v_gene: TRBV4-1; j_gene: TRBJ2-7; CDR3aa: CASSLTGQGVYEQYF
v_gene: TRBV3-1; j_gene: TRBJ1-4; CDR3aa: CASSQQPLATNEKLFF
v_gene: TRBV2; j_gene: TRBJ2-2; CDR3aa: CASNTGGAGELFF
v_gene: TRBV10-3; j_gene: TRBJ1-5; CDR3aa: CAISEGQVMQPQHF
v_gene: TRBV7-6; j_gene: TRBJ2-5; CDR3aa: CASSSAGGGETQYF
v_gene: TRBV12-3/TRBV12-4; j_gene: TRBJ2-5; CDR3aa: CASSSRLAGLETQYF